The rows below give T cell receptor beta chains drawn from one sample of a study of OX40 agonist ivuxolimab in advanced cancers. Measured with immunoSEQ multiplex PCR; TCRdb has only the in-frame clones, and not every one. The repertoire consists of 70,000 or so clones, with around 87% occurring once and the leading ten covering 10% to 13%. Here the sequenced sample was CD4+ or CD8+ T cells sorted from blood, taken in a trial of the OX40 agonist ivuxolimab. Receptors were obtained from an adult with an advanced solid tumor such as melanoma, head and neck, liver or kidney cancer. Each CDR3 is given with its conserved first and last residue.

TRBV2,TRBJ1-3,CASSGTASGNTIYF
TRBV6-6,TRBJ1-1,CASSYSDTEAFF
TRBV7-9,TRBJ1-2,CASSVTGTGVYGYTF
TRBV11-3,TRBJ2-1,CASSPRQGSYNEQFF
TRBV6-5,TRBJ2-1,CASSYGRGNYNEQFF
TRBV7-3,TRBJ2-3,CASSLTPGAASSTDTQYF
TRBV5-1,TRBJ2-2,CASRPGDTGELFF
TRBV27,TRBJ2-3,CASSLTLGQGVDTQYF
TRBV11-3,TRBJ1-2,CASSTDRDYGYTF
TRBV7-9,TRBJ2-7,CASSLNRDGEQYF
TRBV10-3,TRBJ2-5,CAISPGQGARETQYF
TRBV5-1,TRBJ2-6,CASSLDTTAGANVLTF
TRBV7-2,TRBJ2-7,CASSPLSGSLYEQYF
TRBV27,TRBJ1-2,CASQGNYGYTF
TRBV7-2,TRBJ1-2,CASSLDREAVYGYTF
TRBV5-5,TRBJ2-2,CASSLVQSTGELFF
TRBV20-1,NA,CSARYEQYF
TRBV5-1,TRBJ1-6,CASSLAGGQRSPLHF
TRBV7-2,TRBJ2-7,CASSLGRERPYEQYF
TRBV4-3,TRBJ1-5,CASSQAVGQPQHF
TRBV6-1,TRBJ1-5,CASSETLTGGTYSNQPQHF
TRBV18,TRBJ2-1,CASSAGQGGNEQFF
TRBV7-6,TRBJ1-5,CASSLGRDQPQHF
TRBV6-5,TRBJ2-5,CASSYEAARGTQYF
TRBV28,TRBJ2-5,CASSLAGGQKTQYF
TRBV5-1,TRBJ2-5,CASSLEAGRETQYF
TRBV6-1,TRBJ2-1,CASSETRDRQFF
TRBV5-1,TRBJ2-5,CASSLAGGQETQYF
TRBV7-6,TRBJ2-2,CASSPWTSGRATTGELFF
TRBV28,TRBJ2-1,CASSRAGRGQGEQFF
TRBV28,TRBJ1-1,CASIGDKAKNTEAFF
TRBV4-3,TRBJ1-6,CASSQALGRGLSPLHF
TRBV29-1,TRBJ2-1,CSVGVVAYNEQFF
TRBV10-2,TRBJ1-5,CASRPAGVSNQPQHF
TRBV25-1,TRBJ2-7,CARRDQHIKEQYF
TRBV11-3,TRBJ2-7,CASSFTGTSVEQYF
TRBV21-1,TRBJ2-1,CASSLLRLGLAGSYNEQFF
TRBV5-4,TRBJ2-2,CASSPAGNTGELFF
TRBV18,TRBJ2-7,CASSDGTRGYEQYF
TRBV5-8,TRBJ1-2,CASSFRNYGYTF
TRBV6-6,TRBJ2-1,CASRGLASYNEQFF
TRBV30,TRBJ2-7,CAWTGSYEQYF
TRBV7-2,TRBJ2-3,CASSSESGRFADTQYF
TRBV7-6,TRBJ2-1,CASRPDGGPYNEQFF
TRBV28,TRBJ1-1,CASRRRTGDTEAFF
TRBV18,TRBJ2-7,CANSPPSSGALEQYF
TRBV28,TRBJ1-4,CASRAPANEKLFF
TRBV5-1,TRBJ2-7,CASSLAGDGEQYF